Here is one T cell receptor (beta chain) with its context. No cognate antigen has been identified for it. No qualities accompany the bases; no much larger clone lies one base away. The time point label for this specimen denotes: about 28 days (+/-7) after the second vaccine dose. The meaning of the sample's treatment or condition label: meningococcal conjugate vaccine given as trial control. Vaccinee samples were obtained from the UK trials COV001 and COV002, which included a single-blind randomized controlled phase 2/3 trial of AZD1222 (ChAdOx1 nCoV-19) in healthy adults. Trial participant PBMC samples were collected at day 0 and day 28 after the second dose for TCRbeta chain sequencing. The CDR3 regions of human TCRbeta chains were subjected to immunosequencing. The paper's processing steps were these. TCRs in the repertoires were compared against a reference library of SARS-CoV-2-specific TCRs that had been generated with the MIRA antigen-specificity platform. Breadth was defined as the fraction of unique TCRs that were SARS-CoV-2-associated, and depth was defined as the fraction of total T cells that were SARS-CoV-2-associated. Using the MIRA data, each spike-specific TCR was mapped to the spike region that the TCR reacts to and placed in a CD4 or CD8 class. Log10-transformed breadth and depth values were compared by one-way ANOVA with Sidak's multiple comparisons tests. As stored in TCRdb, this immuneACCESS dataset retains in-frame rearrangements with V and J assigned. A fraction of the clones does not appear; measured against another copy, unresolved V genes explain less than half of the discrepancy, and the remainder lacks a known reason. Clone size and the V and J calls come from that table; the DNA yielded D and trimming. For this sample the table gives about 75,000 clones, of which roughly 88% were detected only once. The ten largest clones capture roughly 10% of the sample.

This record comes from a study of T cell responses to AZD1222 COVID-19 vaccine (dated by TCRdb to about 2021). Regarding the study in general: A total of approximately 250 trial participants underwent TCR sequencing, of whom under 220 had received two doses of AZD1222 and about 26 had received two doses of the MenACWY control vaccine. Trial participants were enrolled into age subgroups of 18-55, 56-69 and 70-plus years, which contained 148, 28 and 57 TCR-sequenced participants, respectively. The investigation overall reported the following: The 56-69-year group was small, and its depth increase did not reach significance, likely because of low power. Spike-specific TCR breadth and depth rose significantly after two AZD1222 doses compared with day 0 and with MenACWY recipients. Participants were mostly white British and included more females than males, and it was suggested by the authors that clonal diversity may have been underestimated. No day 14 peak-response samples were available, so repertoires were characterized only after the peak T cell response. Only six or seven AZD1222 recipients were SARS-CoV-2 seropositive at baseline, limiting conclusions about previously exposed vaccinees. Vaccine-associated CD4 TCRs spanned the whole spike protein, with dominant responses in regions 160-218 and 743-854. Reportedly, close to half of the unique spike-specific TCRs recognized epitopes lying outside the regions that are mutated in the B.1.351 and B.1.1.7 variants.

Measured from the cysteine to the phenylalanine, the CDR3 is 15 residues long. Of the read, only the CDR3 DNA is kept; its 45 bases are in frame from base 1. The junction shows trimming of 2 bases on V and 1 base on J, plus 11 bases between the germline ends. CDR1 is given as MDHEN and CDR2 as SYDVKM, both from the germline V gene. This TCR derives from an adult who received the MenACWY meningococcal vaccine as a control. Sequenced material: peripheral blood, taken 28 days after the second dose of the MenACWY control vaccine. The chain employs TRBV28 and TRBJ2-5, with the identity of the D gene unclear. In nucleotides, the sequence is TGTGCCAGCAGTTTACGAAGGGTACTCCAAGAGACCCAGTACTTC. This translates into CASSLRRVLQETQYF.